The 28 T cell receptor beta chains given below trace back to one sample, sequenced in a study of OX40 agonist ivuxolimab in advanced cancers. Sequenced by immunoSEQ multiplex PCR; TCRdb stores in-frame clones only, minus some. Of 35,000 to 45,000 clones listed, 82% were seen once; the top ten hold roughly 23%. The sequencing used CD4+ or CD8+ T cells sorted from blood, collected in a trial of the OX40 agonist ivuxolimab. These receptors were taken from an adult with an advanced solid tumor such as melanoma, head and neck, liver or kidney cancer.

The DNA for the CDR3 is TGTGCCAGCAGTCGAATACAGGGGTCAGATACGCAGTATTTT. Translated: CASSRIQGSDTQYF. The rearrangement links TRBV6-5 to TRBJ2-3, with 7 bases matching TRBD1. This CDR3 is built from 14 residues. CDR1 MNHEY and CDR2 SVGAGI come from the germline V gene. Unmatched junction bases numbered 6, after V lost 5 bases and J lost 4 bases.

This chain joins TRBV4-1 and TRBJ2-1, with D possibly TRBD2 on 6 matching bases. The CDR3 is 15 amino acids. The ends were cut back, 2 bases at V and 4 bases at J, with 12 bases in the middle. Germline loops: CDR1 MGHRA, CDR2 YSYEKL. The CDR3 DNA follows: TGCGCCAGCAGCCAACCCCGGGAGTCATACAATGAGCAGTTCTTC. It is translated as CASSQPRESYNEQFF.

The V and J genes are TRBV4-1 and TRBJ1-6; TRBD1 might be the D (6 bases). In germline, CDR1 is MGHRA, CDR2 YSYEKL. V lost 4 bases and J lost 4, with 26 bases in between. This CDR3 contains 20 residues. The CDR3, as DNA: TGCGCCAGCAGCCTCAAATACGTCCCGCGACAGGTTGATTATAATTCACCCCTCCACTTT. Translated, it gives CASSLKYVPRQVDYNSPLHF.

This clone was seen once. The rearrangement joins TRBV27 to TRBJ1-2; possible D gene TRBD1, 5 bases. This CDR3 is 12 amino acids long. Germline V CDR1 and CDR2: MNHEY, SMNVEV (reference sequence). Trimming pared 4 bases from V and 8 bases from J, leaving 11 bases between. CDR3 protein: CASSSGGRGYTF. The CDR3 DNA reads as TGTGCCAGCAGTTCTGGGGGACGAGGCTACACCTTC.

The V call is TRBV19, the J call TRBJ1-3; no reliable D call. The CDR3 totals 15 residues. Germline V lookup: CDR1 LNHDA, CDR2 SQIVND (reference sequence). Trimming took off 0 bases at V and 2 bases at J, with 8 bases between the two ends. CDR3 nucleotides: TGTGCCAGTAGTATAGACGGTGTGCCTGGAAACACCATATATTTT. This sequence encodes CASSIDGVPGNTIYF.

This chain connects TRBV5-1 to TRBJ1-5; possible D gene TRBD1, 5 bases. The CDR3 sequence is 17 residues long. With 4 bases removed from V and 7 bases from J, the gap between germline ends came to 24 bases. Germline CDR1 and CDR2: SGHRS and YFSETQ. The CDR3 nucleotides read TGCGCCAGCAGCCCAGGTGTTCTGACAGACGGTTGGCAGCCCCAGCATTTT. Residues: CASSPGVLTDGWQPQHF.

The genes are TRBV14 and TRBJ2-7, with 8 bases that match TRBD1. The CDR3 sequence is 15 residues long. V was pared by 1 base and J by 5 bases, with 7 bases of the junction left unmatched. Germline assignment: CDR1 SGHDN and CDR2 FVKESK. The DNA of the CDR3 is TGTGCCAGCAGCCAAGGCACAGGGGGAATCAACGAGCAGTACTTC. Its translation: CASSQGTGGINEQYF.

The rearrangement uses TRBV28 and TRBJ2-7; TRBD2 matches at 9 bases. The junction had 7 bases not matched to a gene; V was cut back by 7 bases and J by 0 bases. CDR1 is MDHEN, CDR2 SYDVKM, per germline. This CDR3 spans 15 amino acids. CDR3 residues: CASIPSSGNSYEQYF. Here the CDR3 DNA reads TGTGCCAGCATCCCCTCTAGCGGGAACTCCTACGAGCAGTACTTC.

The rearrangement uses TRBV15 and TRBJ2-2; D gene ambiguous. V lost 3 bases, J lost 0 bases, and 11 bases lay in between. In germline, CDR1 is LNHNV, CDR2 YYDKDF (reference sequence). The CDR3 spans 16 residues. The CDR3 DNA sequence: TGTGCCACCAGCAGCTTTGGGAAAGCGAACACCGGGGAGCTGTTTTTT. Residues: CATSSFGKANTGELFF.

The rearrangement links TRBV4-2 to TRBJ2-5; D is undetermined. With 0 bases removed from V and 4 bases from J, the gap between germline ends came to 6 bases. This CDR3 comprises 13 residues. Germline V gene sequence: CDR1 LGHNA, CDR2 YNFKEQ. The CDR3: CASSQDTGETQYF. CDR3 in DNA: TGTGCCAGCAGCCAAGATACCGGAGAGACCCAGTACTTC.

This chain connects TRBV5-5 to TRBJ1-2; D possibly corresponds to TRBD1 (5 bases). The ends were cut back, 6 bases at V and 8 bases at J, with 17 bases in the middle. The CDR3 length is 13 residues. The germline V gene has CDR1 SGHKS and CDR2 YYEKEE (reference sequence). CDR3 in DNA: TGTGCCAGCAACATGGGGGGGGATACGGGCTACACCTTC. This sequence encodes CASNMGGDTGYTF.

J is TRBJ2-6 and V is TRBV6-1; the D call may be TRBD1 or TRBD2 (5 bases each). CDR1 is MNHNS, CDR2 SASEGT, per germline. The CDR3 totals 13 residues. Trimming pared 8 bases from V and 4 bases from J, leaving 9 bases between. The CDR3 loop is CASLGAGANVLTF. The CDR3 DNA sequence: TGTGCCAGCCTCGGGGCAGGGGCCAACGTCCTGACTTTC.

The chain employs TRBV10-3 and TRBJ1-2; no reliable D call. The CDR3 is 13 amino acids. The V end was cut by 7 bases, the J end by 8 bases, with 17 bases between. In germline, CDR1 is ENHRY, CDR2 SYGVKD. Written as DNA, the CDR3 is TGTGCCATCACTATCGGGTCTTTTCGGGGCTACACCTTC. Protein: CAITIGSFRGYTF.

The chain uses TRBV19 and TRBJ1-1; D remains unclear. This CDR3 is 12 amino acids long. Trimming pared 3 bases from V and 7 bases from J, leaving 9 bases between. Germline V gives CDR1 LNHDA, CDR2 SQIVND (reference sequence). The CDR3 reads CASSIWEGEAFF. As DNA, the CDR3 is TGTGCCAGTAGTATTTGGGAGGGTGAAGCTTTCTTT.

Only a few counts were recorded for this clone. J is TRBJ2-2 and V is TRBV7-3; a possible D gene is TRBD2 (6 bases). Germline CDR1 is SGHTA and CDR2 is FQGTGA. This CDR3 region has 15 residues. Trimming removed 5 bases at V and 3 bases at J, with 13 bases between. The CDR3 nucleotides read TGTGCCAGCAGCCCGGGGACTCTATACACCGGGGAGCTGTTTTTT. The encoded protein is CASSPGTLYTGELFF.

This clone appeared once. J is TRBJ1-4 and V is TRBV7-9, with D possibly matching TRBD1 (5 bases). V was cut by 7 bases and J by 0 bases, with 12 bases left in between. Germline V gives CDR1 SEHNR, CDR2 FQNEAQ (reference sequence). The CDR3 runs 15 residues. This chain's CDR3 is CASKKGLATNEKLFF. The CDR3 coding sequence is TGTGCCAGCAAAAAGGGGCTCGCAACTAATGAAAAACTGTTTTTT.

This clone was counted only a few times. The chain combines TRBV2 with TRBJ1-5; 9 bases line up with TRBD1. J lost 7 bases, V lost 4 bases, and 2 bases had no gene match. Germline lookup yields CDR1 SNHLY and CDR2 FYNNEI. The CDR3 has 13 amino acids. This chain's CDR3 is CASSGTGEQPQHF. The CDR3 DNA is TGTGCCAGCAGTGGGACAGGGGAACAGCCCCAGCATTTT.

The rearrangement links TRBV5-6 to TRBJ2-7, with a possible D match to TRBD1 (5 bases). Per germline, CDR1 SGHDT and CDR2 YYEEEE. The CDR3 is made up of 14 amino acids. V was pared by 2 bases and J by 2 bases, with 11 bases between. In nucleotides, the CDR3 is TGTGCCAGCAGCTTAGGGGCAATGGCCTACGAGCAGTACTTC. Its translation: CASSLGAMAYEQYF.

CDR3 region: CASSLGPGSYEQYF. As DNA, the CDR3 is TGTGCCAGCAGCTTGGGTCCGGGATCCTACGAGCAGTACTTC. V is TRBV7-7 and J is TRBJ2-7, with D maybe TRBD2 (5 bases). Trimming removed 3 bases at V and 1 base at J, with 10 bases between. Germline loops: CDR1 SSHAT, CDR2 FNYEAQ (reference sequence). CDR3 size: 14 residues.

The chain joins TRBV4-1 to TRBJ2-1; D is perhaps TRBD2 (5 bases). Germline V gene lookup returns CDR1 MGHRA and CDR2 YSYEKL. This CDR3 has 15 residues. V lost 1 base and J 7 bases, leaving 14 bases between the germline ends. The CDR3 DNA follows: TGCGCCAGCAGCCAAGGCTCAGGCGGACTTAATGAGCAGTTCTTC. It codes for CASSQGSGGLNEQFF.

The chain links TRBV7-8 to TRBJ2-7; D may match TRBD1 or TRBD2 (5 bases each). Germline CDR1 reads SGHVS; CDR2 reads FQNEAQ. V lost 6 bases and J 5 bases, leaving 20 bases between the germline ends. The CDR3 contains 15 residues. The CDR3 protein is CASSPPGPQVDEQYF. CDR3 nucleotides: TGTGCCAGCAGTCCTCCGGGACCCCAAGTGGACGAGCAGTACTTC.

The rearrangement links TRBV6-5 to TRBJ1-2; no firm D call. The CDR3 contains 16 residues. Trimming removed 0 bases from V and 5 bases from J, with 16 bases in between. Germline loops: CDR1 MNHEY, CDR2 SVGAGI. The CDR3 region has the DNA TGTGCCAGCAGTTACTCACCGGAGGGAATGGGTTATGGCTACACCTTC. This translates into CASSYSPEGMGYGYTF.

This chain joins TRBV7-3 and TRBJ2-2; unclear D gene. CDR3 length: 14 residues. CDR1 and CDR2 (germline): SGHTA, FQGTGA. Trimming took 3 bases from V and 5 from J, leaving 10 bases between them. The CDR3 loop is CASSLSEGTGELFF. In DNA, the CDR3 is TGTGCCAGCAGCTTGTCTGAAGGAACCGGGGAGCTGTTTTTT.

The chain carries TRBV7-2 and TRBJ1-5, with D hard to call. V gave up 5 bases and J gave up 5 bases, with 7 bases separating them. The germline V gene has CDR1 SGHTA and CDR2 FQGNSA. This CDR3 is built from 12 residues. CDR3 sequence (DNA): TGTGCCAGCAGCGAGGAGGATCAGCCCCAGCATTTT. Translating gives CASSEEDQPQHF.

This sequence joins TRBV5-4 and TRBJ1-4; D unresolved. V dropped 0 bases and J dropped 7 bases, with 10 bases sitting between them. The germline V gene has CDR1 SGHNT and CDR2 YYREEE (reference sequence). This CDR3 spans 14 amino acids. The CDR3 protein is CASSLAGIPEKLFF. The CDR3 bases are TGTGCCAGCAGCTTGGCTGGGATCCCTGAAAAACTGTTTTTT.

Only a few counts were recorded for this clone. The gene calls are TRBV18 and TRBJ1-1; 8 positions match TRBD1. The CDR3 spans 12 residues. The V segment lost 6 bases and the J segment 10 bases; nucleotides outside the gene matches: 7. Per the germline V gene, CDR1 is KGHSH and CDR2 is LQKENI. DNA for the CDR3: TGTGCCAGCTCTACAGGGGGAGAGGGAGCTTTCTTT. Its translation is CASSTGGEGAFF. Together with reference TRBV18 and TRBJ1-1, the CDR3 gives the full variable domain: NAGVMQNPRHLVRRRGQEARLRCSPMKGHSHVYWYRQLPEEGLKFMVYLQKENIIDESGMPKERFSAEFPKEGPSILRIQQVVRGDSAAYFCASSTGGEGAFFGQGTRLTVV.

This clone was observed a handful of times. This sequence joins TRBV5-1 and TRBJ2-3; the D call may be TRBD1 or TRBD2 (6 bases each). Germline CDR1 is SGHRS and CDR2 is YFSETQ. There are 16 residues in the CDR3. V was pared by 5 bases and J by 1 base, with 17 bases between. In DNA, the CDR3 is TGCGCCAGCAGTAGGGGGGCATTTTCAGGCACAGATACGCAGTATTTT. It yields the protein CASSRGAFSGTDTQYF. Full variable domain (outside the CDR3, taken from reference TRBV5-1 and TRBJ2-3): KAGVTQTPRYLIKTRGQQVTLSCSPISGHRSVSWYQQTPGQGLQFLFEYFSETQRNKGNFPGRFSGRQFSNSRSEMNVSTLELGDSALYLCASSRGAFSGTDTQYFGPGTRLTVL.

The chain recombines TRBV10-3 with TRBJ2-7; D is undetermined. The CDR3 contains 12 residues. Looked up from germline, CDR1 is ENHRY and CDR2 is SYGVKD. V was shortened by 3 bases and J by 4 bases, with 7 bases between the two germline ends. The CDR3 nucleotides are TGTGCCATCAGTGACGCAGAGTACGAGCAGTACTTC. Amino acids: CAISDAEYEQYF.